The rows below give T cell receptor beta chains drawn from one sample of a study of blood T cell repertoires in COVID-19. Generated by immunoSEQ multiplex PCR, the TCRdb table keeps only in-frame clones and is missing some. The sample lists under 250,000 clones, approximately 84% occurring once. The sample consisted of peripheral blood. The receptors come from a man aged 45-60 years with active or convalescent COVID-19. The CDR3 runs from the conserved cysteine through the conserved F or W. A D gene is named only where the DNA matches it firmly. A clone size is listed for some rows: how often the clone was seen (once, few, many), or a class if it is expanded.

>once|TRBD2|TRBJ2-3|TRBV19
CASSTAVSREDRYF
TGTGCCAGTAGTACCGCGGTCTCGCGGGAGGACCGGTATTTT
>NA|NA|TRBJ1-6|TRBV4-1
CASSQVPGISSPLHF
TGCGCCAGCAGCCAAGTTCCAGGGATAAGTTCACCCCTCCACTTT
>NA|TRBD1|TRBJ1-2|TRBV4-2
CASSQDLRGAASYTF
TGTGCCAGCAGCCAAGATCTCAGGGGGGCTGCGAGCTACACCTTC
>few|TRBD1|TRBJ2-1|TRBV29-1
CSVPGQGWNEQFF
TGCAGCGTTCCGGGACAGGGTTGGAATGAGCAGTTCTTC
>NA|TRBD1|TRBJ1-2|TRBV7-9
CASSSRTGLGGYTF
TGTGCCAGCAGCTCTCGGACAGGGTTAGGAGGCTACACCTTC
>NA|TRBD1|TRBJ1-1|TRBV29-1
CSVSTGGNTEAFF
TGCAGCGTCTCCACAGGGGGGAACACTGAAGCTTTCTTT
>few|TRBD2|TRBJ2-1|TRBV19
CASSIVGGGSYNEQFF
TGTGCCAGTAGTATAGTAGGCGGGGGGTCCTACAATGAGCAGTTCTTC
>NA|TRBD2|TRBJ2-1|TRBV29-1
CSATTSGGFNEQFF
TGCAGCGCAACGACTAGCGGGGGATTCAATGAGCAGTTCTTC
>NA|NA|TRBJ2-7|TRBV29-1
CSVDGGPEQYF
TGCAGCGTTGACGGAGGGCCCGAGCAGTACTTC
>NA|TRBD1|TRBJ2-7|TRBV7-2
CASSLGQGDEQYF
TGTGCCAGCAGCTTGGGACAGGGGGACGAGCAGTACTTC
>NA|NA|TRBJ1-5|TRBV19
CASSADLGATQPQHF
TGTGCCAGTAGTGCCGACTTAGGAGCTACTCAGCCCCAGCATTTT
>NA|NA|TRBJ2-7|TRBV7-2
CASSLVGGVQYEQYF
TGTGCCAGCAGCTTAGTTGGCGGGGTTCAATACGAGCAGTACTTC
>NA|NA|TRBJ2-2|TRBV7-2
CASSPPGNTGELFF
TGTGCCAGCAGCCCACCAGGGAACACCGGGGAGCTGTTTTTT
>once|TRBD2|TRBJ2-7|TRBV7-9
CASSLSGSGGRSSYEQYF
TGTGCCAGCAGCTTATCGGGTAGCGGGGGCCGAAGCTCCTACGAGCAGTACTTC
>NA|NA|TRBJ1-1|TRBV6-5
CASTPPTGSNTEAFF
TGTGCCAGCACCCCCCCGACAGGATCGAACACTGAAGCTTTCTTT
>NA|NA|TRBJ1-2|TRBV5-8
CASSTYGYTF
TGTGCCAGCAGCACATATGGCTACACCTTC
>NA|TRBD1|TRBJ2-7|TRBV2
CASSLGQVSYEQYF
TGTGCCAGCAGCCTTGGACAGGTCTCCTACGAGCAGTACTTC
>NA|TRBD1|TRBJ2-5|TRBV5-6
CASSRDRATTQYF
TGTGCCAGCAGCCGTGACAGGGCGACGACCCAGTACTTC
>NA|NA|TRBJ2-1|TRBV28
CASSWGRGSAYNEQFF
TGTGCCAGCAGTTGGGGGCGGGGGTCCGCCTACAATGAGCAGTTCTTC
>NA|NA|TRBJ1-5|TRBV6-5
CASTLGGYQPQHF
TGTGCCAGCACCTTAGGGGGTTATCAGCCCCAGCATTTT
>few|TRBD1|TRBJ2-4|TRBV28
CASSTQTGGKNIQYF
TGTGCCAGCAGTACCCAGACAGGGGGCAAAAACATTCAGTACTTC
>once|TRBD1|TRBJ1-5|TRBV4-2
CASSQGGGSQPQHF
TGTGCCAGCAGCCAAGGAGGGGGCTCTCAGCCCCAGCATTTT
>once|NA|TRBJ1-2|TRBV5-6
CASSLIAGKDGYTF
TGTGCCAGCAGCTTGATAGCAGGGAAGGATGGCTACACCTTC
>NA|NA|TRBJ2-2|TRBV19
CASSSIRRGQDTGELFF
TGTGCCAGTAGTTCGATTAGGAGGGGGCAAGACACCGGGGAGCTGTTTTTT
>NA|TRBD1|TRBJ2-7|TRBV15
CATSRGSWTGLLEQYF
TGTGCCACCAGCAGAGGTTCGTGGACAGGGCTCTTGGAGCAGTACTTC
>NA|NA|TRBJ2-7|TRBV14
CASSQAPRGEQYF
TGTGCCAGCAGCCAAGCCCCCCGGGGGGAGCAGTACTTC
>NA|TRBD1|TRBJ1-5|TRBV5-4
CASSQVDRVVCQPQHF
TGTGCCAGCAGCCAAGTCGACAGGGTTGTCTGTCAGCCCCAGCATTTT